This T cell receptor beta chain was identified during a study of T cell responses to AZD1222 COVID-19 vaccine. Pooled in the analysis were second doses at about 4 or about 12 weeks. Sequenced by immunoSEQ multiplex PCR; TCRdb stores in-frame clones only, minus some. Of about 69,000 clones in the sample, roughly 83% were seen once. V lost 0 bases and J lost 9, with 9 bases in between. CDR1 and CDR2 (germline): WNHNN, SYGVQD (reference sequence). CDR3 length: 13 amino acids. Sequences were derived from peripheral blood, sampled 28 days after the second AZD1222 dose. This chain uses TRBV10-1 with TRBJ2-4; unclear D gene. The sequence was obtained from an adult who received the AZD1222 COVID-19 vaccine. The CDR3 is CASSESAKGIQYF. CDR3 sequence (DNA): TGCGCCAGCAGTGAGTCGGCTAAGGGCATTCAGTACTTC.